These 30 T cell receptor beta chains were sequenced from one sample in a study of blood T cell repertoires in COVID-19. Assay used: immunoSEQ multiplex PCR; TCRdb lists only in-frame clones, some missing. The sample holds over 150,000 clones; 94% are singletons and the top ten take approximately 0.8%. Source material: peripheral blood. Source of these receptors: a man under 40 with COVID-19, enrolled during active disease.

The chain combines TRBV5-4 with TRBJ2-7; 8 nucleotides align to TRBD1. CDR3 length: 15 residues. V gave up 0 bases and J gave up 3 bases; unmatched junction bases: 5. Germline-derived CDR1 and CDR2 are SGHNT and YYREEE (reference sequence). CDR3 amino acids: CASSLGQGAIYEQYF. CDR3 DNA: TGTGCCAGCAGCTTGGGGCAGGGGGCAATCTACGAGCAGTACTTC.

This chain links TRBV6-2 or TRBV6-3 with TRBJ2-3; 16 bases are a match to TRBD2. CDR3 size: 18 residues. Germline V gives CDR1 MNHEY, CDR2 SVGEGT. Trimming at V came to 2 bases and at J to 1 base, leaving 3 bases not matched to a gene. The CDR3 DNA reads TGTGCCAGCAGTTACCGAGGGACTAGCGGGGGGGGCACAGATACGCAGTATTTT. It codes for CASSYRGTSGGGTDTQYF.

The chain carries TRBV6-5 and TRBJ1-6; perhaps TRBD1 as D (5 bases). Germline values: CDR1 MNHEY, CDR2 SVGAGI. This CDR3 region has 12 residues. V lost 6 bases and J lost 8, with 8 bases in between. The CDR3 DNA reads as TGTGCCAGCAGGACAGTTTATTCACCCCTCCACTTT. Its translation: CASRTVYSPLHF.

CDR3 DNA sequence: TGTGCCAGTAGCGGGGACGGGGGGCGCGGCTACACCTTC. It codes for CASSGDGGRGYTF. The genes are TRBV19 and TRBJ1-2; TRBD1 is a possible D gene (6 bases). The CDR3 extends over 13 amino acids. V shed 6 bases and J shed 8 bases, with 16 bases lying between them. Per germline, CDR1 LNHDA and CDR2 SQIVND (reference sequence).

The genes are TRBV13 and TRBJ1-3; 10 nucleotides line up with TRBD1. Trimming at V came to 4 bases and at J to 4 bases, leaving 4 bases not matched to a gene. Germline CDR1 PRHDT, CDR2 FYEKMQ (reference sequence). The CDR3 totals 15 residues. The CDR3 DNA reads as TGTGCCAGCAGCTCGGACAGGGGGGCCGGAAACACCATATATTTT. It codes for CASSSDRGAGNTIYF.

This chain uses TRBV19 with TRBJ1-1; unclear D gene. CDR1 and CDR2 from the germline V gene are LNHDA and SQIVND (reference sequence). There are 12 residues in the CDR3. The V end lost 0 bases, the J end lost 5 bases, and 4 bases lay between the germline ends. CDR3 in amino acids: CASSIERTEAFF. DNA for the CDR3: TGTGCCAGTAGTATAGAGCGAACTGAAGCTTTCTTT.

The chain employs TRBV19 and TRBJ1-1, with 8 bases aligning to TRBD1. This CDR3 is built from 13 residues. The J segment lost 9 bases and the V segment lost 3 bases, leaving 6 bases of the junction unmatched. Germline CDR1 is LNHDA and CDR2 is SQIVND (reference sequence). The CDR3 sequence: CASSIPDRAKAFF. DNA for the CDR3: TGTGCCAGTAGTATTCCGGACAGGGCTAAAGCTTTCTTT.

The chain recombines TRBV3-1 (or the pseudogene TRBV3-2) with TRBJ1-1; 8 bases match TRBD1. The CDR3 covers 16 residues. Losses at the gene ends were 4 bases for V and 1 base for J; bases not matched to a gene: 8. Per germline, CDR1 LGHDT and CDR2 YNNKEL (reference sequence). The CDR3 region has the DNA TGTGCCAGCAGCCCGCCAAGCGGGACAGGGAACACTGAAGCTTTCTTT. This translates into CASSPPSGTGNTEAFF.

The rearrangement uses TRBV5-5 and TRBJ2-7, with TRBD2 matching 10 bases. Germline values: CDR1 SGHKS, CDR2 YYEKEE (reference sequence). This CDR3 has 16 amino acids. V trimming: 0 bases; J trimming: 0 bases; junction bases outside the gene matches: 3. The CDR3: CASSLGLAGASYEQYF. In nucleotides, the CDR3 is TGTGCCAGCAGCTTGGGGCTAGCGGGGGCCTCCTACGAGCAGTACTTC. Based on the CDR3 plus reference TRBV5-5 and TRBJ2-7, the full variable domain is DAGVTQSPTHLIKTRGQQVTLRCSPISGHKSVSWYQQVLGQGPQFIFQYYEKEERGRGNFPDRFSARQFPNYSSELNVNALLLGDSALYLCASSLGLAGASYEQYFGPGTRLTVT.

J is TRBJ2-6 and V is TRBV6-5; 7 bases fit TRBD1. This CDR3 region has 15 residues. V shed 4 bases and J 2 bases; nucleotides not matched to a gene: 2. Germline CDR1 is MNHEY and CDR2 is SVGAGI. The DNA for the CDR3 is TGTGCCAGCAGTTTACAGGGGACTGGGGCCAACGTCCTGACTTTC. Protein product: CASSLQGTGANVLTF.

The V call is TRBV2, the J call TRBJ1-6; weak D call: TRBD1 (5 bases). This CDR3 is 12 amino acids long. Trimming shortened V by 8 bases and J by 7 bases, and 9 bases separated the two germline ends. CDR1 is SNHLY, CDR2 FYNNEI, per germline. CDR3 in DNA: TGTGCCAGCGGTGCAGGGAATTCACCCCTCCACTTT. This gives the protein CASGAGNSPLHF.

The chain has TRBV6-5 and TRBJ1-6; TRBD1 agrees at 9 bases. Germline trimming cut 6 bases from V and 7 bases from J; bases unmatched to any gene: 4. This CDR3 comprises 14 residues. Germline V gene data show CDR1 as MNHEY and CDR2 as SVGAGI. The CDR3 reads CASRRTGENSPLHF. The CDR3 region has the DNA TGTGCCAGCAGACGGACAGGGGAGAATTCACCCCTCCACTTT.

This sequence joins TRBV10-2 and TRBJ2-1; 8 nucleotides match TRBD2. Germline V gives CDR1 WSHSY, CDR2 SAAADI. The CDR3 covers 18 residues. Losses at the gene ends were 8 bases for V and 3 bases for J; bases not matched to a gene: 18. The CDR3 spells CASGNTGGVGDFYNEQFF. In DNA form, the CDR3 reads TGCGCCAGCGGTAATACGGGGGGGGTGGGAGATTTCTACAATGAGCAGTTCTTC.

The rearrangement uses TRBV5-1 and TRBJ2-1; 10 bases are shared with TRBD2. This CDR3 has 16 residues. The germline V gene has CDR1 SGHRS and CDR2 YFSETQ. The trim removed 0 bases at V and 4 bases at J, leaving 4 bases unmatched. The DNA of the CDR3 is TGCGCCAGCAGCTTGGATTCTAGCGGGGGTTACAATGAGCAGTTCTTC. Its protein product is CASSLDSSGGYNEQFF.

The V and J genes are TRBV10-3 and TRBJ1-5, with 11 bases identical to TRBD1. V was pared by 4 bases and J by 5 bases, with 1 base of the junction left unmatched. Germline values: CDR1 ENHRY, CDR2 SYGVKD. This CDR3 region has 14 residues. CDR3 region: CAISGTGGDQPQHF. CDR3 coding DNA: TGTGCCATCAGTGGGACAGGGGGCGATCAGCCCCAGCATTTT.

V and J are TRBV5-1 and TRBJ1-5, with 7 bases that match TRBD1. The germline CDR1 and CDR2 sequences are SGHRS and YFSETQ. V was pared by 0 bases and J by 3 bases, with 3 bases of the junction left unmatched. This CDR3 comprises 15 residues. CDR3 sequence (DNA): TGCGCCAGCAGCTTGGGGGGACAGAACAATCAGCCCCAGCATTTT. This translates into CASSLGGQNNQPQHF.

V is TRBV4-1 and J is TRBJ2-5, with 7 bases that match TRBD2. The CDR3 has 14 residues. The V gene's germline CDR1 is MGHRA and CDR2 YSYEKL. With V trimmed by 3 bases and J by 1 base, 2 bases remained unmatched. For the CDR3, the DNA is TGCGCCAGCAGCCAGGGGAGGGCCCAAGAGACCCAGTACTTC. Translated: CASSQGRAQETQYF.

The rearrangement links TRBV14 to TRBJ2-7, with D maybe TRBD1 (6 bases). This CDR3 spans 15 amino acids. V was shortened by 5 bases and J by 0 bases, with 14 bases between the two germline ends. Germline V gene lookup returns CDR1 SGHDN and CDR2 FVKESK. The CDR3 spells CASSSDRSSSYEQYF. CDR3 nucleotides: TGTGCCAGCAGCTCCGACAGGTCGAGCTCCTACGAGCAGTACTTC.

The rearrangement links TRBV7-9 to TRBJ1-5; D not certain. Germline values: CDR1 SEHNR, CDR2 FQNEAQ (reference sequence). Trimming removed 5 bases at V and 3 bases at J, with 14 bases between. CDR3 length equals 15 residues. The CDR3 is CASSDMSRSNQPQHF. In DNA form, the CDR3 reads TGTGCCAGCAGCGATATGAGCAGGTCCAATCAGCCCCAGCATTTT.

This rearrangement joins TRBV24-1 to TRBJ2-1, with TRBD1 matching over 7 bases. The trim removed 7 bases at V and 5 bases at J, leaving 1 base unmatched. This CDR3 has 12 residues. Germline CDR1 and CDR2: KGHDR and SFDVKD. The CDR3 sequence: CATRDRDNEQFF. DNA for the CDR3: TGTGCCACCAGAGACAGGGACAATGAGCAGTTCTTC.

This clone was observed once. The CDR3 nucleotides read TGTGCCAGCAGTGAACTGACGGGTAACTATGGCTACACCTTC. Amino acids: CASSELTGNYGYTF. The chain couples TRBV2 to TRBJ1-2; no definite D call. The CDR3 is 14 residues long. Germline assignment: CDR1 SNHLY and CDR2 FYNNEI. V was pared by 2 bases and J by 1 base, with 8 bases between.

This chain uses TRBV10-3 with TRBJ1-2; D remains unclear. Germline CDR1 and CDR2: ENHRY and SYGVKD. V was cut by 11 bases and J by 4 bases, with 5 bases left in between. This CDR3 contains 9 residues. The CDR3 region has the DNA TGTGCCCCCATCTATGGCTACACCTTC. Its protein is CAPIYGYTF.

The chain joins TRBV6-5 to TRBJ1-2, with 7 bases identical to TRBD1. CDR3 length equals 13 residues. In germline, CDR1 is MNHEY, CDR2 SVGAGI. Trimming took 5 bases from V and 7 from J; bases not matched to a gene: 7. The CDR3: CASSPRDSGGYTF. The CDR3 bases are TGTGCCAGCAGTCCTCGGGACAGCGGTGGCTACACCTTC.

The genes are TRBV25-1 and TRBJ1-2; a weak D match, TRBD1 (5 bases). Trimming took 4 bases from V and 9 from J, leaving 18 bases between them. The length of the CDR3 is 14 residues. Looked up from germline, CDR1 is MGHDK and CDR2 is SYGVNS. The CDR3 DNA reads as TGTGCCAGCAGTGGGGGCAGGGAACGAATTCGCTACACCTTC. This gives the protein CASSGGRERIRYTF.

The chain recombines TRBV19 with TRBJ1-1; weak D call: TRBD1 (6 bases). The V gene's germline CDR1 is LNHDA and CDR2 SQIVND (reference sequence). V shed 1 base and J shed 4 bases, with 10 bases lying between them. The CDR3 covers 14 residues. CDR3 coding DNA: TGTGCCAGTAGTATAGTACCAGGGGTCACTGAAGCTTTCTTT. Translation: CASSIVPGVTEAFF.

The V call is TRBV9, the J call TRBJ2-2; 9 nucleotides match TRBD2. This CDR3 has 16 amino acids. CDR1 is SGDLS and CDR2 is YYNGEE in the germline V gene. V shed 4 bases and J 3 bases; nucleotides not matched to a gene: 7. CDR3 in amino acids: CASSSVAGVYTGELFF. Written as DNA, the CDR3 is TGTGCCAGCAGCTCCGTAGCGGGGGTTTACACCGGGGAGCTGTTTTTT.

The chain recombines TRBV7-6 with TRBJ1-2; 7 nucleotides agree with TRBD1. The trim removed 3 bases at V and 7 bases at J, leaving 8 bases unmatched. CDR1 is SGHVS and CDR2 is FNYEAQ in the germline V gene. This CDR3 has 14 amino acids. The CDR3 bases are TGTGCCAGCAGCTTCCCGGGACAGCGAGGTGGCTACACCTTC. Encoded protein: CASSFPGQRGGYTF.

The CDR3 loop is CSVEWTFYGYTF. The CDR3 bases are TGCAGCGTTGAGTGGACATTTTATGGCTACACCTTC. This chain joins TRBV29-1 and TRBJ1-2; D might be TRBD1 (5 bases). Trimming took off 3 bases at V and 5 bases at J, with 10 bases between the two ends. Germline V gene sequence: CDR1 SQVTM, CDR2 ANQGSEA. The CDR3 sequence is 12 residues long.

The J gene is TRBJ1-6, the V gene TRBV4-1; 7 positions match TRBD1. The length of the CDR3 is 15 residues. From germline, CDR1 is MGHRA and CDR2 YSYEKL. V gave up 4 bases and J gave up 9 bases; unmatched junction bases: 9. The CDR3 sequence: CASSPNNRGGSPLHF. The CDR3 DNA reads TGCGCCAGCAGCCCAAACAACAGGGGTGGTTCACCCCTCCACTTT.

The chain is built from TRBV9 and TRBJ1-1; possible D gene TRBD1, 5 bases. V lost 0 bases, J lost 1 base, and 10 bases lay in between. There are 15 residues in the CDR3. The germline CDR1 and CDR2 sequences are SGDLS and YYNGEE. The DNA for the CDR3 is TGTGCCAGCAGCGTAGAGGAGGGACGGAACACTGAAGCTTTCTTT. This sequence encodes CASSVEEGRNTEAFF.